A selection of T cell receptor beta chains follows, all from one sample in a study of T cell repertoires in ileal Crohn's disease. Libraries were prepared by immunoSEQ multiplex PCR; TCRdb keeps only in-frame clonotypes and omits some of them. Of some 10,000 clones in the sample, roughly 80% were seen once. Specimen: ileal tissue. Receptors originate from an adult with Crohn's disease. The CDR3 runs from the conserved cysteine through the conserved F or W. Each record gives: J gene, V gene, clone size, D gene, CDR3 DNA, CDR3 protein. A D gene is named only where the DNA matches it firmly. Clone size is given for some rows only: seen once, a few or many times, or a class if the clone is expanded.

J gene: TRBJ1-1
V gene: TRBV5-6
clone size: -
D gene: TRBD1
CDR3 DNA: TGTGCCAGCAGCAGGGGACAGAGGAACACTGAAGCTTTCTTT
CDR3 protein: CASSRGQRNTEAFF

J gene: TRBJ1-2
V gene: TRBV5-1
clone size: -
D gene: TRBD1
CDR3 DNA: TGCGCCAGCAGCCTCCGGACAGGGGGAGAAGGCTACACCTTC
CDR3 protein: CASSLRTGGEGYTF

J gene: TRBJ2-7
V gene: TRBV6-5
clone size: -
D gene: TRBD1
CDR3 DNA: TGTGCCAGCAGTCCCGGACGGGGAGACAGGGGAGAGCAGTACTTC
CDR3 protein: CASSPGRGDRGEQYF

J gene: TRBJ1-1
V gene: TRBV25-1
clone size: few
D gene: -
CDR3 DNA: TGTGCCAGCAGTAGGGGTGGGTACACTGAAGCTTTCTTT
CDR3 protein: CASSRGGYTEAFF

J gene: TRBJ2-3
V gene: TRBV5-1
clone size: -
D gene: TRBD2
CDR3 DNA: TGCGCCAGCAGCTTGAGAGGTAGCGGGAGTGCCGCAGATACGCAGTATTTT
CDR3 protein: CASSLRGSGSAADTQYF

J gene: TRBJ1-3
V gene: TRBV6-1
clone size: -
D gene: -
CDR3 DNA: TGTGCCAGCAGTGAACGATCCGCCGGGGACACCATATATTTT
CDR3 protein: CASSERSAGDTIYF

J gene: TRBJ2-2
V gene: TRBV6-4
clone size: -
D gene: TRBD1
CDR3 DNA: TGTGCCAGCAGCCGGACAGGGAACACCGGGGAGCTGTTTTTT
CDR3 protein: CASSRTGNTGELFF

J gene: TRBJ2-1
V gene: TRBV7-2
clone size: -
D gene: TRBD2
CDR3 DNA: TGTGCCAGCAGCTCACCGGGACTAGTGGCCTACAATGAGCAGTTCTTC
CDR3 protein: CASSSPGLVAYNEQFF

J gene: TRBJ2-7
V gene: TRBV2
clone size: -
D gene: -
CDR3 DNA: TGTGCCAGCAGTGGTCGCTACACTAACGGGGACGAGCAGTACTTC
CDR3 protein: CASSGRYTNGDEQYF

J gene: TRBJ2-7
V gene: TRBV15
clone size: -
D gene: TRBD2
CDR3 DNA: TGTGCCACCAGTCGCGGACTAGCGGGCTACGAGCAGTACTTC
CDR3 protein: CATSRGLAGYEQYF

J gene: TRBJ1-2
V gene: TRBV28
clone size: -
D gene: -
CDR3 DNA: TGTGCCAGCAGAGTACCCGGGGGGCTGGCAAGTGGCTACACCTTC
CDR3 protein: CASRVPGGLASGYTF

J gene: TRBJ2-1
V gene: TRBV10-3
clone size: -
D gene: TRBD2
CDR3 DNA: TGTGCCATCAAACTAGCGGGGAACAATGAGCAGTTCTTC
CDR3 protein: CAIKLAGNNEQFF

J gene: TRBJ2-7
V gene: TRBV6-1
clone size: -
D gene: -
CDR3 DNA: TGTGCCAGCAGCCCACAGGGCTACGAGCAGTACTTC
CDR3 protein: CASSPQGYEQYF

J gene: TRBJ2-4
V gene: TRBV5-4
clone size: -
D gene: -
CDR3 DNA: TGTGCCAGCAACTTGGACCCTGCAGGACTGACCCCCAAAAACATTCAGTACTTC
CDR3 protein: CASNLDPAGLTPKNIQYF

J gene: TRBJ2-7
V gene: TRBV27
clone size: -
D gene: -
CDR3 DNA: TGTGCCAGCAGTTTGAGGGTCGGGCCCTACGAGCAGTACTTC
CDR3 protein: CASSLRVGPYEQYF

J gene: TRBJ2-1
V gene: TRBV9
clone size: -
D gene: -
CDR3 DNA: TGTGCCAGCAGCGTAGACGGGAGCCTATACAATGAGCAGTTCTTC
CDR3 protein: CASSVDGSLYNEQFF

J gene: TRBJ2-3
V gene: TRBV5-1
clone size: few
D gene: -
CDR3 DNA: TGCGCCAGCAGCGATGAGTCAGATACGCAGTATTTT
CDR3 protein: CASSDESDTQYF

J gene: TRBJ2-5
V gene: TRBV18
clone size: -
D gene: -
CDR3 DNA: TGTGCCAGCTCACCCCTGACGCGAGGGGAGACCCAGTACTTC
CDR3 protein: CASSPLTRGETQYF

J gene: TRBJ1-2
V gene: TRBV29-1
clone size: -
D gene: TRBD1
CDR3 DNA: TGCAGCGTTATCCCTGGACAGGGCTATGGCTACACCTTC
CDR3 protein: CSVIPGQGYGYTF

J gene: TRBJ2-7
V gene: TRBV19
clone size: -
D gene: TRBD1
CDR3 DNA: TGTGCCAGTAGTATAAGGGGGCGTGGATTCCAGTACTTC
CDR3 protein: CASSIRGRGFQYF

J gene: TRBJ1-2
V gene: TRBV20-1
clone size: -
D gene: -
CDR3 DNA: TGCAGTGCTAGCGTATTCTATGGCTACACCTTC
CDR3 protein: CSASVFYGYTF

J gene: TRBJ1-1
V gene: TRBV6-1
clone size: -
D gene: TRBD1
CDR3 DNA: TGTGCCAGCAGAAAGACAGGGGCGAACACTGAAGCTTTCTTT
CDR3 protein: CASRKTGANTEAFF

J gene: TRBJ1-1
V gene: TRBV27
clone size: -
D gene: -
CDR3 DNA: TGTGCCAACAGGTCTAACAGGGCTATGAACACTGAAGCTTTCTTT
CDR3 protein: CANRSNRAMNTEAFF

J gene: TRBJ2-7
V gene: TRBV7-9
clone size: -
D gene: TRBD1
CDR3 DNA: TGTGCCAGCAGCTTAGGACAGGGGCAACACGAGCAGTACTTC
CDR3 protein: CASSLGQGQHEQYF

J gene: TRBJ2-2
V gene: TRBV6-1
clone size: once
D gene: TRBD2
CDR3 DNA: TGTGCCAGCAGTGTAGGACTAGCGGGAGGCCCAACGAACACCGGGGAGCTGTTTTTT
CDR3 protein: CASSVGLAGGPTNTGELFF

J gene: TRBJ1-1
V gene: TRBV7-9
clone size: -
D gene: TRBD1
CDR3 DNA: TGTGCCAGCAGCTTAGCCACAGGGGGCGCTTCTGAAGCTTTCTTT
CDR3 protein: CASSLATGGASEAFF

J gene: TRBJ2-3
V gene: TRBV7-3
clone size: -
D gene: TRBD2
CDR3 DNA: TGTGCCAGCAGCTTACAAGCGGGAGGAGGCACAGATACGCAGTATTTT
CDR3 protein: CASSLQAGGGTDTQYF

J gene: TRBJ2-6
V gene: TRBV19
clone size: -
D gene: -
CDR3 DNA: TGTGCCAGTACCGAGATAGGGGTTGGGGCCAACGTCCTGACTTTC
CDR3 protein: CASTEIGVGANVLTF

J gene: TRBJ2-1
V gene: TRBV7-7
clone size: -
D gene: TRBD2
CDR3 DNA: TGTGCTAGCAGCCGGACTAGCGGGAGCGGCGTTGAGCAGTTCTTC
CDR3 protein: CASSRTSGSGVEQFF

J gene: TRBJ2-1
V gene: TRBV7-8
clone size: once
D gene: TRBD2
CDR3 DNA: TGTGCCAGCAGTCAAAAAGGGGGTCTAGCGGGGCGGAATGAGCAGTTCTTC
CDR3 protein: CASSQKGGLAGRNEQFF

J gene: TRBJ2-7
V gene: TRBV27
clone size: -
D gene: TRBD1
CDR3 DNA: TGTGCCAGCAGTTTATCCCCCCTGACAGGGGCCCATAGGCACGAGCAGTACTTC
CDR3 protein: CASSLSPLTGAHRHEQYF

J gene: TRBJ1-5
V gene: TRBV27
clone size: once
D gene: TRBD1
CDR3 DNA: TGTGCCAGCAGGGGACAGAACAATCAGCCCCAGCATTTT
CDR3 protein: CASRGQNNQPQHF

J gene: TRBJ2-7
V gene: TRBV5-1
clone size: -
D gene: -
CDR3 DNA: TGCGCCAGCAGCTTGTTGGCCGGGAAGGTCGGCGAGCAGTACTTC
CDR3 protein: CASSLLAGKVGEQYF

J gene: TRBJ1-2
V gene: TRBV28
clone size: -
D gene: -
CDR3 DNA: TGTGCCAGCAGACCGGGGGGACTGACGTTGGACACCTTC
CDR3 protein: CASRPGGLTLDTF

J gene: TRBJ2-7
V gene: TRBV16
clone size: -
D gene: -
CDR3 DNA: TGTGCCAGCAGCCAATCCGTCGAGCAGTACTTC
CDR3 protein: CASSQSVEQYF

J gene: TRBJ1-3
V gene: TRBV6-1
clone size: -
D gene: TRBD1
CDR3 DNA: TGTGCCAGCAGTGAACCGGGACAGGGGGGAGGAAACACCATATATTTT
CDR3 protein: CASSEPGQGGGNTIYF

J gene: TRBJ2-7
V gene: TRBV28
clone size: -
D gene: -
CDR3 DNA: TGTGCCAGCAGTTTGGGGGGGCGCCCCTACGAGCAGTACTTC
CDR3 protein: CASSLGGRPYEQYF

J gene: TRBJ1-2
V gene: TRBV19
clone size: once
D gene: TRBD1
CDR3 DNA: TGTGCCAGTAGTATCTATTGGGACAGGGGTTCTGGCTACACCTTC
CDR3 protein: CASSIYWDRGSGYTF